This T cell receptor (beta chain) was identified in a study of radiotherapy plus CTLA-4 blockade in lung cancer. In the study overall: Disease control reached around 30%, with objective responses in 15% to 20%. Study observations and caveats: TCR clones originating in tumors grew in number in blood after radiotherapy plus ipilimumab. Per reports, early blood T cell clone dynamics, plus interferon-beta, forecast response most strongly.

Assay: immunoSEQ multiplex PCR; the TCRdb copy retains only in-frame clones and omits some. The sample consists of some 66,000 clones, about 85% of them appearing once. A remark on this clone: Its matching antigen is unknown.

Receiving focal radiation plus CTLA-4 blockade with ipilimumab were patients who had chemo-refractory metastatic non-small-cell lung cancer. The CDR3 runs 15 residues. Germline loops: CDR1 SGHVS, CDR2 FQNEAQ. Trimming shortened V by 2 bases and J by 2 bases, and 10 bases separated the two germline ends. The sample consisted of peripheral blood, taken from a patient treated with radiotherapy plus ipilimumab. The rearrangement joins TRBV7-8 to TRBJ2-1, with D perhaps TRBD1 (6 bases). This clonotype was obtained from a human donor with non-small cell lung cancer who had a partial response to radiotherapy plus ipilimumab. CDR3 amino acids: CASSLQGQTYNEQFF. The CDR3 bases are TGTGCCAGCAGCTTACAGGGGCAGACCTACAATGAGCAGTTCTTC. Complete variable domain (other parts from reference TRBV7-8 and TRBJ2-1): GAGVSQSPRYKVAKRGQDVALRCDPISGHVSLFWYQQALGQGPEFLTYFQNEAQLDKSGLPSDRFFAERPEGSVSTLKIQRTQQEDSAVYLCASSLQGQTYNEQFFGPGTRLTVL.